Below, one T cell receptor beta chain is given with its context. The antigen remains undetermined. The sample belongs to a study of CD8+CD57+ T cells in acquired aplastic anemia. Study results and limitations: A significant difference in CD8+ Simpson's diversity between patients and controls was not found. Comparison of patients with controls identified approximately 28 shared CD8+ CDR3 sequences.

Germline V gives CDR1 SQVTM, CDR2 ANQGSEA. V shed 3 bases and J 5 bases; nucleotides not matched to a gene: 1. The CDR3 has 12 residues. Both TCR beta VDJ combination and CDR3 sequence profiling were carried out. Genomic DNA was the template for this profiling. Each CDR3 protein gets one entry after TCRdb re-called the reads with MiXCR. The sample lists around 200,000 distinct CDR3 sequences; approximately 50% were seen once. Material for sequencing was sorted CD4+, CD8+, or CD8+CD57+ T cells (not recorded which) from PBMCs. This receptor was taken from a human donor in good health, serving as a control. The rearrangement links TRBV29-1 to TRBJ2-1; 7 positions agree with TRBD1. CDR3 in amino acids: CSVDGTDNEQFF. In DNA, the CDR3 is TGCAGCGTTGATGGGACAGACAATGAGCAGTTCTTC.